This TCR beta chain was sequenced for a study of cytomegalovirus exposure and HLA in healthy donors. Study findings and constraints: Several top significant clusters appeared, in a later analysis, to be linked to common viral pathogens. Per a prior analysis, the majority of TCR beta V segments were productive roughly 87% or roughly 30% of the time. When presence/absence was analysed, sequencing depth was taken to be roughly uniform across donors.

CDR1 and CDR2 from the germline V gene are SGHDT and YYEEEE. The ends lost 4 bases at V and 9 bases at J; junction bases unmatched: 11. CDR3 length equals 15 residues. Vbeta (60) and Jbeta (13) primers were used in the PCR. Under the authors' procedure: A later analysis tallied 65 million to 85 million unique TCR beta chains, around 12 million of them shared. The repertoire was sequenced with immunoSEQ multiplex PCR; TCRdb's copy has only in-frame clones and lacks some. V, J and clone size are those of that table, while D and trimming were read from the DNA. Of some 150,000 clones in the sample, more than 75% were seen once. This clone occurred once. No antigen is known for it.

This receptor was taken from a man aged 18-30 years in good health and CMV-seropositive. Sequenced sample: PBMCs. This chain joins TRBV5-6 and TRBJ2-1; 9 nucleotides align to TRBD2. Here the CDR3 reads CASSPAGGAQSEQFF. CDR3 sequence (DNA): TGTGCCAGCAGCCCCGCGGGGGGGGCCCAGAGTGAGCAGTTCTTC. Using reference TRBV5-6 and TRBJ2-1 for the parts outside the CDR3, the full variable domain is DAGVTQSPTHLIKTRGQQVTLRCSPKSGHDTVSWYQQALGQGPQFIFQYYEEEERQRGNFPDRFSGHQFPNYSSELNVNALLLGDSALYLCASSPAGGAQSEQFFGPGTRLTVL.